The 11 T cell receptor beta chains listed next were all sequenced from one sample in a study of control samples from healthy donors and cancer patients. Profiling relied on immunoSEQ multiplex PCR, and the TCRdb table lists in-frame clones only, not all of them. The profile shows approximately 89,000 clones, 70% to 90% of them singletons. The sequenced material came from blood. The receptor source for this set is a woman between 40 and 55 years old in good health.

The chain couples TRBV3-1 (or the pseudogene TRBV3-2) to TRBJ1-2, with D uncertain. CDR3 length: 13 amino acids. Germline lookup yields CDR1 LGHDT and CDR2 YNNKEL (reference sequence). V lost 2 bases and J 2 bases, leaving 6 bases between the germline ends. The CDR3 DNA reads as TGTGCCAGCAGCCAAAGGAGAAACTATGGCTACACCTTC. It codes for CASSQRRNYGYTF.

This sequence joins TRBV7-2 and TRBJ2-5; D perhaps matches TRBD1 (5 bases). Trimming pared 1 base from V and 3 bases from J, leaving 9 bases between. The CDR3 runs 14 residues. CDR1 and CDR2 (germline): SGHTA, FQGNSA. The CDR3 loop is CASSLGRREETQYF. CDR3 DNA: TGTGCCAGCAGCTTAGGGCGCAGGGAAGAGACCCAGTACTTC.

This clone has just a few counts. The V gene is TRBV15, the J gene TRBJ1-2; possibly TRBD1 for D (6 bases). Germline CDR1 and CDR2: LNHNV and YYDKDF (reference sequence). This CDR3 has 14 amino acids. V was clipped by 0 bases and J by 4 bases, with 9 bases between them. The CDR3 sequence: CATSREQGAYGYTF. The CDR3 nucleotides are TGTGCCACCAGCAGAGAACAGGGAGCCTATGGCTACACCTTC.

This chain connects TRBV5-4 to TRBJ1-2; 11 positions agree with TRBD1. The germline V gene has CDR1 SGHNT and CDR2 YYREEE (reference sequence). The CDR3 is 16 residues long. The V and J ends lost 3 bases and 5 bases, in that order; junction bases with no gene match: 9. In DNA form, the CDR3 reads TGTGCCAGCAGCTCCGAGCGGACAGGGGGCGAGTATGGCTACACCTTC. This codes for CASSSERTGGEYGYTF.

There are many counts of this clone. This chain links TRBV27 with TRBJ1-1; D is perhaps TRBD1 (6 bases). The CDR3 has 14 amino acids. Germline-derived CDR1 and CDR2 are MNHEY and SMNVEV (reference sequence). With 5 bases removed from V and 5 bases from J, the gap between germline ends came to 15 bases. The CDR3 protein is CASSIGPGVTEAFF. CDR3 in DNA: TGTGCCAGCAGTATAGGACCAGGGGTAACTGAAGCTTTCTTT.

This clone was seen a single time. The genes are TRBV9 and TRBJ1-2, with D perhaps matching TRBD1 (5 bases). The germline CDR1 and CDR2 sequences are SGDLS and YYNGEE. V lost 4 bases and J 2 bases, leaving 18 bases between the germline ends. This CDR3 is 16 amino acids long. The DNA of the CDR3 is TGTGCCAGCAGCCTTGTCCCGGGGCCCCTAAACTATGGCTACACCTTC. Its protein product is CASSLVPGPLNYGYTF.

The chain couples TRBV21-1 to TRBJ1-5; TRBD1, as called in the table, went unchecked against the DNA. TRBV21-1 is reported as a pseudogene. The CDR3 is made up of 18 amino acids. The CDR3 sequence is CASKLARRVLYSNQPQHF. The DNA for the CDR3 is TGTGCCAGCAAACTGGCCAGGCGAGTTCTCTATAGCAATCAGCCCCAGCATTTT.

The chain employs TRBV30 and TRBJ1-5; D not certain. This CDR3 contains 13 residues. Trimming left V 3 bases short and J 0 bases short, with 6 bases between. CDR1 is GTSNPN and CDR2 is SVGIG in the germline V gene (reference sequence). CDR3 sequence (DNA): TGTGCCTGGAGAAGAGATAGCAATCAGCCCCAGCATTTT. It yields the protein CAWRRDSNQPQHF.

The chain links TRBV5-1 to TRBJ2-7; TRBD2 matches 8 bases. This CDR3 is built from 14 residues. Germline-derived CDR1 and CDR2 are SGHRS and YFSETQ. Trimming cost V 4 bases and J 1 base; bases outside gene matches: 4. The chain's CDR3 is CASSRGGGSYEQYF. CDR3 DNA: TGCGCCAGCAGCCGGGGGGGCGGGTCCTACGAGCAGTACTTC.

The chain employs TRBV5-5 and TRBJ2-7; 9 positions match TRBD1. Germline V gene data show CDR1 as SGHKS and CDR2 as YYEKEE (reference sequence). The V and J ends lost 3 bases and 1 base, in that order; junction bases with no gene match: 2. CDR3 length: 14 residues. The CDR3 loop reads CASSWTGVSYEQYF. The CDR3 bases are TGTGCCAGCAGCTGGACAGGGGTTTCCTACGAGCAGTACTTC.

The CDR3 nucleotides are TGTGCCACCAGTGACCCGGGACAGGGGATGGATACGCAGTATTTT. It codes for CATSDPGQGMDTQYF. The chain recombines TRBV24-1 with TRBJ2-3; 10 bases are a match to TRBD1. The germline V gene encodes CDR1 KGHDR and CDR2 SFDVKD. This CDR3 region has 15 residues. The J segment lost 6 bases and the V segment lost 4 bases, leaving 6 bases of the junction unmatched.